This entry describes one T cell receptor (beta chain). The method was immunoSEQ multiplex PCR; TCRdb's version includes in-frame clones alone and lacks a portion of them. This table has approximately 20,000 clones, under 85% appearing once. The data belong to a study of somatic mutations in cytotoxic T cells in rheumatoid arthritis. V lost 7 bases and J 6 bases, leaving 18 bases between the germline ends. This CDR3 region has 14 residues. Germline V lookup: CDR1 SGHAT, CDR2 FQNNGV. The rearrangement joins TRBV11-2 to TRBJ1-2; D unresolved. The sample comprised CD8+ T cells sorted from blood. This clonotype originated in a man aged 18 to 29 with rheumatoid arthritis. The CDR3 coding sequence is TGTGCCAGCACTGCACTAGCGGTGGAGGATGGCTACACCTTC. Protein product: CASTALAVEDGYTF.